This T cell receptor beta chain comes out of a study of Ad26.COV2.S vaccination and SARS-CoV-2 variants listed by TCRdb under 2021. A note on the overall study: Vaccine-arm donors came from COV1001, a multicentre, randomized, double-blind, placebo-controlled phase I-IIa trial of Ad26.COV2.S in healthy adults. Dosing of Ad26.COV2.S was intramuscular, at either 5x10^10 or 1x10^11 viral particles, delivered as one shot or as two shots spaced 56 days apart. Sequencing of the TCRbeta repertoire served to evaluate the specificity and breadth of SARS-CoV-2-reactive T cell receptors following Ad26.COV2.S vaccination. The TCR-sequenced set comprised approximately 30 samples: around 20 Ad26.COV2.S vaccine recipients, 5 placebo recipients and 8 SARS-CoV-2 convalescent individuals. Trial participants were randomized into five groups of five: low-dose or high-dose Ad26.COV2.S given once or twice, or placebo on both occasions. Investigators remained blinded to trial group allocation during experiments and outcome assessment. Results the study describes overall, beyond this receptor: It was noted by the authors that total T cell responses may have been underestimated by the TCR breadth and depth analyses. The study was not powered to compare responses between vaccine doses or regimens. Vaccine and placebo recipients had similar non-spike TCR breadth, a finding consistent with the vaccine containing only spike. Ad26.COV2.S recipients had higher spike-specific TCR breadth than placebo recipients (P = 0.0014). Substantial breadth of spike-specific CD8+ and CD4+ T cell responses was reported after vaccination.

Details on this clone: No antigen is known for it. No per-base quality is available; no much larger clone lies one base away.

V was cut back by 3 bases and J by 3 bases, leaving a gap of 9 bases between them. The CDR3 goes from the cysteine to the phenylalanine over 14 residues. Only CDR3 DNA is held: 42 bases, read in frame from base 1. Reading the germline V gene gives CDR1 KGHSH and CDR2 LQKENI. Interpreted using the paper, the treatment or condition label stands for: some 19 received Ad26.COV2.S at low or high dose, single or two shots; 5 received placebo; per-sample allocation not given. Repertoires of vaccine and placebo recipients were sequenced from samples collected on day 63 after the first injection. In Cohort 1b, more than 20 adults aged 18-55 years were enrolled at a single site in Boston, USA, between 29 July and 7 August 2020. Ad26.COV2.S was a replication-incompetent adenovirus type 26 vector that expressed a prefusion-stabilized SARS-CoV-2 spike protein derived from the original Wuhan strain. The immunoSEQ Assay was the method used to sequence TCRbeta CDR3 regions. After extraction, genomic DNA underwent amplification by bias-controlled multiplex PCR, followed by high-throughput sequencing. The original pipeline was this. Collapsing and filtering of sequences were performed to quantify the absolute abundance of each unique TCRbeta CDR3 region. T cell fraction was estimated by normalizing TCRbeta template counts to usable DNA, which was measured by amplifying reference genes present in all nucleated cells. Repertoire TCRs were annotated as SARS-CoV-2-specific by exact matching of V gene, CDR3 amino acid sequence and J gene to a known reactive TCR set. The reference SARS-CoV-2 TCR set was derived from MIRA and filtered for enrichment in COVID-19-positive ImmuneCODE repertoires, a step that removed public or cross-reactive TCRs. Using the MIRA antigens, annotated TCRs were further analysed by specific ORF or by position within an ORF. Breadth was defined as annotated unique rearrangements over total unique productive rearrangements; depth was the summed frequency of those rearrangements. Two-sided Wilcoxon rank-sum tests were used to compare TCR breadth between groups. The source is immuneACCESS, and TCRdb retained only in-frame sequences with V and J called. Part of the clones is not carried over; for the studies checked, unresolved V genes explain less than half of this, and the remainder is unexplained. D and trimming come from the DNA, and the V and J calls and clone size come from that table. For this sample there are hundreds of thousands of clones; roughly nine tenths appear just once. Together, the top ten hold about 2.7% of the sample.

The sequence is built from TRBV18 and TRBJ1-5; matching of 5 bases hints at TRBD1 as the D gene. The receptor was derived from a person between 18 and 59 years old who received the Ad26.COV2.S COVID-19 vaccine or a placebo. The sequencing here drew on peripheral blood, taken in a trial of Ad26.COV2.S vaccine versus placebo. CDR3 loop: CASSPVGANQPQHF. The DNA sequence follows: TGTGCCAGCTCACCTGTAGGGGCCAATCAGCCCCAGCATTTT. With the portions outside the CDR3 filled from the reference TRBV18 and TRBJ1-5 genes, the complete variable region becomes NAGVMQNPRHLVRRRGQEARLRCSPMKGHSHVYWYRQLPEEGLKFMVYLQKENIIDESGMPKERFSAEFPKEGPSILRIQQVVRGDSAAYFCASSPVGANQPQHFGDGTRLSIL.